These T cell receptor beta chains were read from a single sample in a study of shared clonotypes between healthy human individuals. Sequencing was performed with immunoSEQ multiplex PCR; in TCRdb, only in-frame clones are kept and a portion is missing. The table records about a million clones, around 80% of them present only once. Sequenced sample: memory CD4+ T cells sorted from blood. These receptors originate from a man aged 18 to 29 in good health. The CDR3 runs from the conserved cysteine through the conserved F or W. A D gene is named only where the DNA matches it firmly. Not all rows give a size; the values are once, few, many and, for expanded clones, a class.

clone_size,d_call,j_call,cdr3_length,v_call,cdr3_nt,cdr3_aa
-,-,TRBJ1-2,12,TRBV6-1,TGTGCCAGCAGTGGGGGGGCCGGTGGCTACACCTTC,CASSGGAGGYTF
-,-,TRBJ2-3,13,TRBV12-5,TGTGCTAGTGGACCTAGCGCCGCAGATACGCAGTATTTT,CASGPSAADTQYF
few,-,TRBJ1-5,16,TRBV28,TGTGCCAGCAGGACCGGACGGGGGATTGCAAATCAGCCCCAGCATTTT,CASRTGRGIANQPQHF
many,-,TRBJ1-1,12,TRBV6-5,TGTGCCAGCTGGGACCCGGGAACTGAAGCTTTCTTT,CASWDPGTEAFF
-,-,TRBJ2-7,11,TRBV11-2,TGTGCCAGCAGCTTACAATACGAGCAGTACTTC,CASSLQYEQYF
-,TRBD1,TRBJ2-5,16,TRBV28,TGTGCCAGCAGTTACCTGGGACAGGGGCGAGGAGAGACCCAGTACTTC,CASSYLGQGRGETQYF
once,TRBD2,TRBJ2-3,15,TRBV11-2,TGTGCCAGCAGCTCTGGACTAGCGGGGACAGATACGCAGTATTTT,CASSSGLAGTDTQYF
-,-,TRBJ2-2,15,TRBV5-1,TGCGCCAGCAGCTTGGAGACAGGCGGCACCGGGGAGCTGTTTTTT,CASSLETGGTGELFF
-,-,TRBJ1-6,13,TRBV7-9,TGTGCCAGCAGCTTAGGGCAGAATTCACCCCTCCACTTT,CASSLGQNSPLHF
-,-,TRBJ1-6,14,TRBV7-8,TGTGCCAGCAGCTTATACCACTATAATTCACCCCTCCACTTT,CASSLYHYNSPLHF
few,-,TRBJ2-3,13,TRBV19,TGTGCCAGTAGTATTCCCAGCACAGATACGCAGTATTTT,CASSIPSTDTQYF
-,-,TRBJ2-3,14,TRBV18,TGTGCCAGCTCACCACAGGACTCCTCAGATACGCAGTATTTT,CASSPQDSSDTQYF
once,-,TRBJ2-1,16,TRBV4-3,TGCGCCAGCAGCCAAGCGTGGACGGGAACCTACAATGAGCAGTTCTTC,CASSQAWTGTYNEQFF
-,-,TRBJ2-2,17,TRBV18,TGTGCCAGCTCATCTTCTAGGGCCGGGTCCAACACCGGGGAGCTGTTTTTT,CASSSSRAGSNTGELFF
-,-,TRBJ2-7,14,TRBV7-2,TGTGCCAGCAGCTCTAGGGCGGGCCCCTACGAGCAGTACTTC,CASSSRAGPYEQYF
few,-,TRBJ1-2,12,TRBV30,TGTGCCTGGAGTGCTGGAGGGAATGGCTACACCTTC,CAWSAGGNGYTF
few,TRBD2,TRBJ2-5,14,TRBV6-1,TGTGCCAGCAGAATGGGCCTAGCGGGGGATTCCGAATACTTC,CASRMGLAGDSEYF
-,TRBD1,TRBJ1-2,14,TRBV10-3,TGTGCCACCGCCGGGACAGGCGATAACTATGGCTACACCTTC,CATAGTGDNYGYTF
-,-,TRBJ2-1,16,TRBV25-1,TGTGCCAGCAGTGAAGCCGGGACCCTCTCAAAGGATGAGCAGTTCTTC,CASSEAGTLSKDEQFF
-,TRBD2,TRBJ2-5,15,TRBV7-2,TGTGCCAGCAGCCCCACCGGGACTAGTTTGGAGACCCAGTACTTC,CASSPTGTSLETQYF
few,-,TRBJ2-7,16,TRBV7-2,TGTGCCAGCAGCTTAAGGCGGGGGCAAGGGAGCTACGAGCAGTACTTC,CASSLRRGQGSYEQYF
many,-,TRBJ2-2,15,TRBV16,TGTGCCAGCAGCCAATCAGGTTCGAACACCGGGGAGCTGTTTTTT,CASSQSGSNTGELFF
-,-,TRBJ2-1,15,TRBV5-1,TGCGCCAGCAGCTTTAGGGACCCAACTAACAATGAGCAGTTCTTC,CASSFRDPTNNEQFF
-,TRBD2,TRBJ2-3,15,TRBV2,TGTGCCAGCAGTGAAGTGCTAGCGGGGGGAGATACGCAGTATTTT,CASSEVLAGGDTQYF
-,-,TRBJ2-2,12,TRBV6-5,TGTGCCAGCAGACTAACAACCGGGGAGCTGTTTTTT,CASRLTTGELFF
-,-,TRBJ2-1,15,TRBV9,TGTGCCAGCAGTCAAGGGGGGCGGAGTCTCACTGAGCAGTTCTTC,CASSQGGRSLTEQFF
few,-,TRBJ1-1,13,TRBV7-2,TGTGCCAGCAGCCCGGACGTGAACACTGAAGCTTTCTTT,CASSPDVNTEAFF
-,-,TRBJ1-6,16,TRBV7-6,TGTGCCAGCAGCTTAGAGAGTGGGGACGGAGGTTCACCCCTCCACTTT,CASSLESGDGGSPLHF
-,TRBD2,TRBJ2-1,14,TRBV6-5,TGTGCCAGCAATCAATGGGGGGGTGACAATGAGCAGTTCTTC,CASNQWGGDNEQFF
few,TRBD1,TRBJ1-1,16,TRBV5-1,TGCGCCAGCAGCCAGGGGGAGCAGAGCTGGAACACTGAAGCTTTCTTT,CASSQGEQSWNTEAFF